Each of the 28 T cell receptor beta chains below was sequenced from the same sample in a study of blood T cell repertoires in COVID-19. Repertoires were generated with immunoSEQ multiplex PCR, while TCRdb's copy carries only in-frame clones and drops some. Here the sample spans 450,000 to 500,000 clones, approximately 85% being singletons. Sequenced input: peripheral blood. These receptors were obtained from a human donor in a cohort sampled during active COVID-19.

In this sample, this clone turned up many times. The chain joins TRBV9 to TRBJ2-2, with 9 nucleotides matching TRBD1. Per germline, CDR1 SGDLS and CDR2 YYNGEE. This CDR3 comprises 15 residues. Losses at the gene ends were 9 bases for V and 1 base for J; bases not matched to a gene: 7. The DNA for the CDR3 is TGTGCCAACTCCGGGACAGGGCAGAACACCGGGGAGCTGTTTTTT. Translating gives CANSGTGQNTGELFF.

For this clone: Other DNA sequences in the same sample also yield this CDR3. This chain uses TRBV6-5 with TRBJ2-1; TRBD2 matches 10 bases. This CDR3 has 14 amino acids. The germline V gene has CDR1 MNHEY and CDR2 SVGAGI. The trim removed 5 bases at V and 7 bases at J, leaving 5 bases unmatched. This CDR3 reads CASSLAGEYNEQFF. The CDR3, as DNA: TGTGCCAGCAGTCTAGCGGGAGAGTATAATGAGCAGTTCTTC.

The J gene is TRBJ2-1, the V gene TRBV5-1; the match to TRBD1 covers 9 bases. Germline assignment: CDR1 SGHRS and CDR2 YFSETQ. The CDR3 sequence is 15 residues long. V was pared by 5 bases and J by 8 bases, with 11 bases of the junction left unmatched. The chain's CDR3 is CASRYLQGAVHEQFF. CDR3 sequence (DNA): TGCGCCAGCAGATATTTACAGGGGGCGGTTCATGAGCAGTTCTTC.

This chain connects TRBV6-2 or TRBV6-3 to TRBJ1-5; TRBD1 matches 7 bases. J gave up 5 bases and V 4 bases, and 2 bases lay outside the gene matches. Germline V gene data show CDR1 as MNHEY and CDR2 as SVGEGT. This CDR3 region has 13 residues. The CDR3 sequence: CASSWTGHQPQHF. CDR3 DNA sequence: TGTGCCAGCAGTTGGACAGGTCATCAGCCCCAGCATTTT.

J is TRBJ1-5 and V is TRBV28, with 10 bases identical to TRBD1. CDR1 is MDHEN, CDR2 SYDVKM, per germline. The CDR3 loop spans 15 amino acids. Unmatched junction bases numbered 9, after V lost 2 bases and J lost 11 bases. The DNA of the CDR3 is TGTGCCAGCAGTTTAGTGGGGACAGGGGATAGGGCCCAGCATTTT. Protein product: CASSLVGTGDRAQHF. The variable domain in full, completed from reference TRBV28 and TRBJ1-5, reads DVKVTQSSRYLVKRTGEKVFLECVQDMDHENMFWYRQDPGLGLRLIYFSYDVKMKEKGDIPEGYSVSREKKERFSLILESASTNQTSMYLCASSLVGTGDRAQHFGDGTRLSIL.

The CDR3 spells CASSLGAQETQYF. CDR3 sequence (DNA): TGTGCCAGCTCACTAGGGGCACAAGAGACCCAGTACTTC. The chain links TRBV18 to TRBJ2-5; TRBD1 might be the D (5 bases). Germline V gene data show CDR1 as KGHSH and CDR2 as LQKENI. The V gene lost 4 bases and the J gene lost 2 bases, with 8 bases spanning the gap. The CDR3 loop spans 13 amino acids.

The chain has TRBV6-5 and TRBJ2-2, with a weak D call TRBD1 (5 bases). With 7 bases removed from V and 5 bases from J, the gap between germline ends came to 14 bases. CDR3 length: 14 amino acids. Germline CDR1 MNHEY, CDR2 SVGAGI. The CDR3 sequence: CASKSQGDTGELFF. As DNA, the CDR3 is TGTGCCAGCAAGTCTCAAGGGGATACCGGGGAGCTGTTTTTT.

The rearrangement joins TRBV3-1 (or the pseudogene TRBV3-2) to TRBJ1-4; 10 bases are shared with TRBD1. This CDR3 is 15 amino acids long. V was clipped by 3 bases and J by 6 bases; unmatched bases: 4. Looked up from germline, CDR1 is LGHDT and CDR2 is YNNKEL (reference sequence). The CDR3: CASSQSGTGDEKLFF. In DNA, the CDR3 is TGTGCCAGCAGCCAGTCCGGGACAGGGGATGAAAAACTGTTTTTT.

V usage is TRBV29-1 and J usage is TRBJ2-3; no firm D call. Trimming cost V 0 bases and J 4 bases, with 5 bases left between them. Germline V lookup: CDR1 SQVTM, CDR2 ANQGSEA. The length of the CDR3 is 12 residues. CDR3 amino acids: CSVEDLPDTQYF. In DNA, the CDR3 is TGCAGCGTTGAAGACCTTCCAGATACGCAGTATTTT.

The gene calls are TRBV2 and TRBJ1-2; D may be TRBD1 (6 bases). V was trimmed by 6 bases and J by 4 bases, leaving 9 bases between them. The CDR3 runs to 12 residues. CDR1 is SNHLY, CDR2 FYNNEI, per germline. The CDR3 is CASSGDIYGYTF. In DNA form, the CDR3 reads TGTGCCAGCAGCGGGGACATCTATGGCTACACCTTC.

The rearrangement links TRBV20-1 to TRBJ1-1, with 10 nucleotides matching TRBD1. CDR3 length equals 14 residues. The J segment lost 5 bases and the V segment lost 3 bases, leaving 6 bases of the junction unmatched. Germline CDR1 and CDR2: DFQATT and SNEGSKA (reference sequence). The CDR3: CSASYRDRGTEAFF. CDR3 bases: TGCAGTGCTAGTTACCGGGACAGGGGAACTGAAGCTTTCTTT.

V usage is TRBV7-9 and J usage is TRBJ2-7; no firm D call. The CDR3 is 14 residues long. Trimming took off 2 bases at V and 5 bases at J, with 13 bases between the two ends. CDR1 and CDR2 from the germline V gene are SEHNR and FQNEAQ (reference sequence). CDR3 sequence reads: CASSLPGIIHEQYF. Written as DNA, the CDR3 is TGTGCCAGCAGCTTACCAGGAATTATCCACGAGCAGTACTTC.

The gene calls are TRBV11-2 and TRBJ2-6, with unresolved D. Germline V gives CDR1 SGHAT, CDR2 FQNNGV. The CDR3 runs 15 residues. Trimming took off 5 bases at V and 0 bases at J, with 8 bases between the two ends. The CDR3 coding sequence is TGTGCCAGCAGCATCAGTGTCTCTGGGGCCAACGTCCTGACTTTC. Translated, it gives CASSISVSGANVLTF.

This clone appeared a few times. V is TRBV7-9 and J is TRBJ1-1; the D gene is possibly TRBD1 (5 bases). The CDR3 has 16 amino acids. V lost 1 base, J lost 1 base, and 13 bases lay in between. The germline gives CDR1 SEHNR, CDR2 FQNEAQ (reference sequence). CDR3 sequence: CASSLVTGGPNTEAFF. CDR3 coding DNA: TGTGCCAGCAGCTTAGTAACAGGTGGGCCGAACACTGAAGCTTTCTTT.

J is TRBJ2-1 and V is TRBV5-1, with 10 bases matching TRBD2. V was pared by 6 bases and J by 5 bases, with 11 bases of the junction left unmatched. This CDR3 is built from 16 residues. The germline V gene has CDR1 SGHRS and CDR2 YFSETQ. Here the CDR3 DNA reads TGCGCCAGCAACCGAGGAGGGACTAGCGTGAACAATGAGCAGTTCTTC. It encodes CASNRGGTSVNNEQFF. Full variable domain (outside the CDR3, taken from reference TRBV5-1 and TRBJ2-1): KAGVTQTPRYLIKTRGQQVTLSCSPISGHRSVSWYQQTPGQGLQFLFEYFSETQRNKGNFPGRFSGRQFSNSRSEMNVSTLELGDSALYLCASNRGGTSVNNEQFFGPGTRLTVL.

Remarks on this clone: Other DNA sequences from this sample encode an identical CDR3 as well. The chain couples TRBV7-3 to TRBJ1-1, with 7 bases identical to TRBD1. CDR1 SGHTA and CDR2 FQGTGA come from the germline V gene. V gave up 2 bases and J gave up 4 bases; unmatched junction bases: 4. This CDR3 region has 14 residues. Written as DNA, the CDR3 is TGTGCCAGCAGCTTAGGAGGGGGCGGCACTGAAGCTTTCTTT. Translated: CASSLGGGGTEAFF.

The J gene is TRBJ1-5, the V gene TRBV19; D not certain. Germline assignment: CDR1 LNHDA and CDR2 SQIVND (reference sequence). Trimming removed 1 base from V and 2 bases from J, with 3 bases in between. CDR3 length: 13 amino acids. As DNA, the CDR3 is TGTGCCAGTAGTATAGTCGGCAATCAGCCCCAGCATTTT. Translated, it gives CASSIVGNQPQHF.

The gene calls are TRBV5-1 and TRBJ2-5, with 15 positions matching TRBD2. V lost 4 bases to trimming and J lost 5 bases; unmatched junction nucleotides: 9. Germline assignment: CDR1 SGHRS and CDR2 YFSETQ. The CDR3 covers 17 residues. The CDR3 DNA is TGCGCCAGCAGCCTGGGACTAGCGGGAGGCCGGGGTGAGACCCAGTACTTC. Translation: CASSLGLAGGRGETQYF.

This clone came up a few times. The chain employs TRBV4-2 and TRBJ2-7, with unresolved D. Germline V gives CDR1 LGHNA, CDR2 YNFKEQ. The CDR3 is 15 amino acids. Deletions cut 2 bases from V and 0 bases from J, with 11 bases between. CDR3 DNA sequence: TGTGCCAGCAGCCAAACGGGTGCCAGCTCCTACGAGCAGTACTTC. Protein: CASSQTGASSYEQYF.

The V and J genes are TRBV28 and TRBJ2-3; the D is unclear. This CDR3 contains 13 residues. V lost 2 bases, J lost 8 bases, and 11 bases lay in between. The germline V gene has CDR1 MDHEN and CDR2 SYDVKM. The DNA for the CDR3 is TGTGCCAGCAGTTTACCCCAGGAAGGTACGCAGTATTTT. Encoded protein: CASSLPQEGTQYF.

This CDR3 reads CASSDLGGAGDYGYTF. The CDR3 coding sequence is TGTGCCAGCAGCGACCTTGGGGGGGCAGGGGATTATGGCTACACCTTC. The rearrangement joins TRBV6-6 to TRBJ1-2; D might be TRBD1 (6 bases). The CDR3 totals 16 residues. The V and J ends lost 6 bases and 5 bases respectively, with 22 bases between them. The germline V gene has CDR1 MNHNY and CDR2 SVGAGI (reference sequence).

The CDR3 nucleotides are TGTGCCAGCAGCGTGGGGACAGGGCCTGGGGAGACCCAGTACTTC. Translated, it gives CASSVGTGPGETQYF. The chain has TRBV2 and TRBJ2-5, with 9 bases lining up with TRBD1. V lost 6 bases, J lost 5 bases, and 10 bases stayed unmatched. Germline V lookup: CDR1 SNHLY, CDR2 FYNNEI. The CDR3 totals 15 residues.

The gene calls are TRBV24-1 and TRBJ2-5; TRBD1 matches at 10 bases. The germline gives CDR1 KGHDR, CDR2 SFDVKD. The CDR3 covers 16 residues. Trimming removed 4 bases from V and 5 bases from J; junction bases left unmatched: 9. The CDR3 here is CATSDSDRGRGETQYF. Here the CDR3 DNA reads TGTGCCACCAGTGACAGTGACAGGGGGCGAGGGGAGACCCAGTACTTC.

CDR3 DNA: TGTGCCAGCAGCCCGGGACAGGGGGTTAAGGGCAATGAGCAGTTCTTC. Protein sequence: CASSPGQGVKGNEQFF. This chain joins TRBV5-8 and TRBJ2-1; 11 bases map to TRBD1. J gave up 6 bases and V 4 bases, and 9 bases lay outside the gene matches. Germline lookup yields CDR1 SGHTS and CDR2 YDEGEE. The CDR3 has 16 amino acids.

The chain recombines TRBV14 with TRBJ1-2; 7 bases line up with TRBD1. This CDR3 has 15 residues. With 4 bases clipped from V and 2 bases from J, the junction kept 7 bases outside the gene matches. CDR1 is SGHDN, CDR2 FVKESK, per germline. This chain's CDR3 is CASSRPGTVNYGYTF. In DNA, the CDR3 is TGTGCCAGCAGCCGCCCCGGGACAGTGAACTATGGCTACACCTTC.

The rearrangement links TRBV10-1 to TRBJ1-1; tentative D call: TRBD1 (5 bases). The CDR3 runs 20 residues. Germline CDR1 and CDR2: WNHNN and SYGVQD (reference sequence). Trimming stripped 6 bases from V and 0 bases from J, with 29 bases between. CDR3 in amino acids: CASRTPLLPDTHFMNTEAFF. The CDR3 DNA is TGCGCCAGCAGAACCCCCCTGTTGCCGGACACCCATTTCATGAACACTGAAGCTTTCTTT.

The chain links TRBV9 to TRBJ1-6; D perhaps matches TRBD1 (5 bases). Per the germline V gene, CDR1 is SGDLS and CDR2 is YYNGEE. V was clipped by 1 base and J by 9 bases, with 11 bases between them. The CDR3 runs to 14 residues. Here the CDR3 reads CASSVRGGSSPLHF. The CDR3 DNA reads TGTGCCAGCAGCGTACGGGGGGGGAGTTCACCCCTCCACTTT.

The CDR3 loop reads CASSLDSRVEEQFF. CDR3 DNA sequence: TGTGCCAGCAGCTTAGATAGCAGGGTTGAGGAGCAGTTCTTC. V usage is TRBV11-3 and J usage is TRBJ2-1, with D possibly being TRBD1 (5 bases). The CDR3 is 14 residues long. Trimming stripped 0 bases from V and 10 bases from J, with 13 bases between. CDR1 is SGHNT and CDR2 is YENEEA in the germline V gene.